This TCR beta chain was sequenced during a study of cytomegalovirus exposure and HLA in healthy donors (dated by TCRdb to 2016 to 2017). With regard to the full study: According to an earlier analysis of several hundred of the donors, about 179 million T cells yielded roughly 100 million unique TCR beta sequences and 250 to 350 Gb of sequence data. Roughly 300 gigabases of sequencing data and roughly 80 million unique TCR sequences made up an early release that covered approximately 650 HLA-typed donors. Of the roughly 400 genotyped donors, approximately 83% fell in the genetic ancestry cluster associated with self-reported Caucasian donors. The study was designed to test whether signatures of past pathogen exposure could be identified by cataloging public T cell receptors. The study used immunosequencing to profile the T cell repertoires of approximately 650 subjects and linked those repertoires to cytomegalovirus serostatus. A separate validation cohort of roughly 130 different subjects was used in addition to the 666-subject first cohort. High-throughput TCR immunosequencing, statistical association of individual TCRs with disease status, and machine learning were combined to predict cytomegalovirus infection status. A later analysis re-analyzed previously published TCR beta repertoires from 666 donors and added high-resolution HLA genotyping to study TCR occurrence patterns. The later analysis used no new phenotypic data to find candidate immune exposures, relying instead on TCR beta sequences and their occurrence across donors. An earlier analysis of a few hundred of the donors applied high-throughput TCR beta sequencing to assess whether each TCR beta V gene segment acted as functional or pseudogenic. Donor age, sex, ethnicity and CMV serostatus were compiled together with the repertoire data. Genome-wide SNP genotypes for about 65% of the 666 donors were used in a later genetic analysis, which treated that subset as a discovery cohort. Every repertoire in the discovery cohort had been generated on one and the same sequencing platform. HLA typing included class I and class II loci at four-digit resolution. The number of donors typed differed by locus, with roughly 629-640 for A, B, C, DRB1 and DQB1, approximately 500 for DQA1, some 570 for DPA1, and over 400 for DPB1. A handful of DR-DQ haplotypes were handled as single units for association and clustering because linkage in the cohort was strong. Among 398 genotyped donors of the cohort, an average of roughly 230,000 unique TCR beta nucleotide sequences was sequenced per donor, of which approximately 19% were non-productive.

Summary of the overall study and its limitations: In an earlier analysis of roughly 500 of the donors, most TCR beta V segments appeared in productive rearrangements about 87% or about 30% of the time, broadly matching IMGT annotations. A few of the identified cytomegalovirus-associated TCR beta chains were confirmed in vitro to be specific for cytomegalovirus antigens. According to a later analysis, most CMV-associated TCR beta chains appeared to be HLA-restricted, and the HLA associations seemed to be driven largely by CMV exposure. Because counts were too low, about 15 rarely observed V segments, including chromosome 9 orphons, were left out of the earlier analysis of approximately 500 of the donors. The only immune exposure information available for the cohort was CMV serostatus. A further reported finding was that TCR beta sequences accurately predicted the HLA-A and HLA-B alleles for most subjects in the first cohort. The classifier was reported to diagnose cytomegalovirus status with high specificity and sensitivity in both the original and validation cohorts. A later analysis found that HLA-associated TCR beta chains were more clonally expanded and had lower generation probabilities than equally common non-associated chains. In this cohort, only TCR beta chains were sequenced, and detectable features were limited by the absence of alpha or paired-chain data. Because some donors lacked HLA typing at each locus, the association tests relied only on the typed subset. The presence/absence analyses assumed that sequencing depth was roughly uniform across donors, and that assumption may not be true. An association between a missense DCLRE1C variant and V-gene and J-gene trimming of TCR beta chains was found in a later genetic analysis and replicated in an independent cohort. Assigning TCR associations to individual alleles was difficult when HLA alleles, especially DR and DQ, strongly co-occurred. According to a later analysis, TCR association rates differed among HLA loci, with DRB1 alleles showing the most associated TCRs and HLA-C alleles showing the fewest. A later analysis reported that several top co-occurrence clusters appeared linked to parvovirus B19, influenza, CMV and Epstein-Barr virus. In a later analysis, some 17,000 TCR beta sequences were associated with specific HLA alleles at a false discovery rate of 0.05. Compared with the approximately 710-donor mean, donors in an Asian-associated ancestry cluster had fewer N-insertions in productive TCRs, according to a later genetic analysis. According to the authors, the approach could potentially be generalized to other disease states and immunological phenotypes. The study listed 150 to 200 TCR beta chains as associated with cytomegalovirus. A group of highly shared sequence variants was considered likely to be a technical artifact of the sequencing pipeline. Correlated functional status among segregating V segments might reflect linkage disequilibrium, but an unknown experimental factor could not be ruled out. Most TCR sequences were observed very rarely across donors, whereas some public TCRs were present in many individuals. Because the 87-base-pair reads could not distinguish some IMGT-functional V segments, including TRBV6-2 and TRBV6-3, those segments were excluded.

Libraries came from the immunoSEQ multiplex PCR assay. For the multiplex PCR, a mixture combining 60 forward primers for TCR Vbeta segments and 13 reverse primers for TCR Jbeta segments was used. A multiplex PCR assay on genomic DNA amplified the CDR3 region of rearranged TCR beta genes. Amplified TCR beta libraries were sequenced as 87-base-pair reads on the Illumina HiSeq System. The original pipeline was this. Across the 700 or so repertoires, a later analysis counted roughly 84 million unique TCR beta chains, around 11 million of which were shared by at least two donors. To remove PCR and sequencing errors, raw reads were error-corrected and collapsed into unique sequences using a nearest-neighbor algorithm that merged closely related sequences. V, D and J gene segments were assigned by aligning CDR3 sequences to IMGT reference sequences. For a sequence to be retained, a match of at least six nucleotides to both a V gene segment and a J gene segment was required. Rearrangements were called productive when the CDR3 lacked stop codons and stayed in frame with V and J; all others were non-productive. Following IMGT convention, CDR3 was defined as the stretch from the second conserved V-encoded cysteine to the conserved J-encoded phenylalanine. In an earlier analysis of more than 550 of the donors, sequences lacking an unambiguous match to a single V gene segment were excluded. In an earlier analysis of several hundred of the donors, V segments were called functional above 56.7% productive rearrangements and were called segregating when the between-donor standard deviation exceeded 5%. A statistical classification framework was built to diagnose cytomegalovirus status from the catalog of TCR beta chain sequences. In a later analysis, V and J genes were assigned by comparing TCR nucleotide sequences against IMGT/GENE-DB human TR gene sequences. Using the TCRdist pipeline, a later analysis assigned CDR3 sequences along with most-parsimonious VDJ recombination scenarios. In a later analysis, each TCR beta chain was defined by its CDR3 amino acid sequence together with its V-gene family, and reads lacking a unique V-gene family were excluded. A later analysis removed 500 to 650 highly shared, low-generation-probability nucleotide sequences to deal with suspected cross-contamination and a sequencing artifact. In a later analysis, a clonal expansion index was calculated for each public chain from normalized within-repertoire ranks of inferred template counts. In a later analysis, generation probabilities were computed with a VDJ recombination model fitted to out-of-frame rearrangements, and the resulting probabilities were checked against IGoR. Hypergeometric tests were used in a later analysis to score TCR-TCR, TCR-HLA and TCR-CMV co-occurrence, with a repertoire-size bias correction applied to the TCR pairs. To estimate false discovery rates, a later analysis permuted the HLA or CMV assignments 20 times. In a later analysis, co-occurring TCRs were grouped using DBSCAN, and TCRdist sequence similarity was added for clustering within HLA-allele-positive subsets. Repertoires with fewer than 30,000 or more than 120,000 public chains were left out of co-occurrence clustering, as were five repertoires with anomalous nucleotide sharing. Imported from immuneACCESS, the table was reduced by TCRdb to in-frame sequences with V and J called. These copies leave out some clones; in studies compared against another copy, an unresolved V gene accounts for under half, and the cause of the remainder is not known. The DNA was the basis for D and trimming; V, J and clone size are from that table. The sample table holds approximately 140,000 clones, of which about 80% were seen once. Of the sample, 2% to 2.5% is held by the ten largest clones.

The cohort was made up of approximately 670 healthy bone marrow donors. At the time of sampling, all cohort members were nominally healthy, though unrecorded immune exposures were likely present. The donor tested CMV seronegative and was one of the 352 seronegative cohort members. A peripheral blood sample was collected from each donor, and TCR beta sequencing was performed on peripheral blood mononuclear cells. The Qiagen DNeasy Blood Extraction Kit was used to extract genomic DNA from the blood cell samples. The germline V gene yields SNHLY for CDR1 and FYNNEI for CDR2. CDR3 length: 15 amino acids, cysteine to phenylalanine. Of all the DNA, just the CDR3 is kept, 45 bases in frame from base 1. The germline V and J ends show losses of 5 bases and 9 bases respectively, and no gene match explains 7 bases of the junction. As to this clone: Its target antigen remains unknown. No base-level quality is on record; no much larger clone is a single base apart.

Sequencing was done on a sample of PBMCs. The V and J segments used are TRBV2 and TRBJ2-1; the junction holds 13 bases that match TRBD2. The receptor comes from a man aged 25-40 years in good health and CMV-seronegative. The CDR3 amino acid sequence is: CASSPGTSGDGEQFF. In nucleotides, the sequence is TGTGCCAGCAGTCCCGGGACTAGCGGGGACGGTGAGCAGTTCTTC.